The present TCR beta chain was sequenced within a study of blood T cell repertoires in COVID-19. Study context: In each case, the material was cDNA or gDNA derived from T cells, B-cell-depleted T cells, or PBMCs.

The CDR3 consists of 15 residues. Germline V gives CDR1 MGHRA, CDR2 YSYEKL. Trimming took off 0 bases at V and 10 bases at J, with 15 bases between the two ends. In the original workflow: Amplification from reference gene primers served as the basis for estimated nucleated cell counts. Assay used: immunoSEQ multiplex PCR; TCRdb lists only in-frame clones, some missing. V and J calls plus clone size are reproduced from that table; the DNA served to infer D and trimming. The sample has 170,000 or so clones; 70% to 90% are singletons. The chain couples TRBV4-1 to TRBJ1-4; the D gene is possibly TRBD1 (5 bases). The source is a man aged 35 to 55 with active or convalescent COVID-19. What was sequenced was peripheral blood. CDR3 coding DNA: TGCGCCAGCAGCCAAGATTCACAGGCGGATGGAAAACTGTTTTTT. Protein sequence: CASSQDSQADGKLFF.